This T cell receptor beta chain was identified during a study of patients and donors after allogeneic stem cell transplantation. Each CDR3 protein gets one entry after TCRdb re-called the RT-PCR reads with MiXCR. Of 400,000 to 450,000 distinct CDR3 sequences in the sample, 15% to 20% were seen once. This TCR was recovered from a human donor who was either an allogeneic HSCT recipient or a stem cell or donor lymphocyte infusion donor (not recorded which). It is not recorded whose cells these are; they may come from a transplant donor. Source material: blood, either unsorted or a sorted T cell fraction (not recorded which).

CDR3 coding DNA: TGTGCCTGGAGATCGCAGGGGGTGAGAACAGATACGCAGTATTTT. Its translation: CAWRSQGVRTDTQYF. The chain links TRBV30 to TRBJ2-3; 7 nucleotides line up with TRBD1. This CDR3 has 15 amino acids. J was trimmed by 3 bases and V by 3 bases; bases with no gene match: 9. Germline assignment: CDR1 GTSNPN and CDR2 SVGIG (reference sequence). The full variable domain, its missing parts supplied by reference TRBV30 and TRBJ2-3, is SQTIHQWPATLVQPVGSPLSLECTVEGTSNPNLYWYRQAAGRGLQLLFYSVGIGQISSEVPQNLSASRPQDRQFILSSKKLLLSDSGFYLCAWRSQGVRTDTQYFGPGTRLTVL.